This entry concerns a single T cell receptor beta chain. In TCRdb, the reads were re-called with MiXCR into one record per CDR3 protein. This table has around 270,000 distinct CDR3 sequences, approximately 10% appearing once. This sample was taken from a study of T cell repertoires in cytomegalovirus infection. CDR3 length: 16 amino acids. With V trimmed by 3 bases and J by 4 bases, 4 bases remained unmatched. Germline values: CDR1 LNHDA, CDR2 SQIVND (reference sequence). Material for sequencing was PBMCs. The V gene is TRBV19, the J gene TRBJ2-6; TRBD1 agrees at 9 bases. The receptor's source is a human donor in good health (CMV status not recorded). Some clones in this sample may be carry-over from other donors' samples. CDR3 in amino acids: CASSIGQGSGANVLTF. In nucleotides, the CDR3 is TGTGCCAGTAGTATTGGACAGGGGTCCGGGGCCAACGTCCTGACTTTC.